Listed below are T cell receptor beta chains from one sample, sequenced in a study of T cell changes during pregnancy in multiple sclerosis. Here immunoSEQ multiplex PCR was the method, and the copy in TCRdb shows in-frame clones only, minus some. The sample lists tens of thousands of clones, about 88% occurring once. The sequencing used CD8+ T cells from peripheral blood mononuclear cells, collected after pregnancy. These receptors were collected from a female donor with multiple sclerosis, enrolled in a pregnancy study. Both conserved end residues are part of each CDR3. A clone size is listed for some rows: how often the clone was seen (once, few, many), or a class if it is expanded.

cdr3_aa clone_size j_call v_call
CASSYPAVSSYEQYF once TRBJ2-7 TRBV28
CASRISLGGTEAFF - TRBJ1-1 TRBV6-5
CASSFPSGFSTGELFF - TRBJ2-2 TRBV5-1
CSTLDRGYGYTF - TRBJ1-2 TRBV29-1
CASSEGAGNTGELFF - TRBJ2-2 TRBV6-1
CASSFVGAPDTQYF - TRBJ2-3 TRBV7-3
CASSEYSGMADTQYF - TRBJ2-3 TRBV6-4
CASSLFGGSYEQYF - TRBJ2-7 TRBV27
CASSWTSGNNEQFF - TRBJ2-1 TRBV19
CASGEGAGNTIYF - TRBJ1-3 TRBV5-6
CASSSDFQGNTIYF - TRBJ1-3 TRBV7-9
CASSKGKLLGSGGELFF - TRBJ2-2 TRBV21-1
CASSLRQPEAFF once TRBJ1-1 TRBV2
CASSFGQPNQPQHF - TRBJ1-5 TRBV27
CASSGESYEQYF once TRBJ2-7 TRBV6-1
CASSKGLEPGVQYF - TRBJ2-4 TRBV4-2
CASTSNADLDGYTF - TRBJ1-2 TRBV19
CASSQGWDRAYEQYF - TRBJ2-7 TRBV4-3
CASSLASGSVFNEQFF - TRBJ2-1 TRBV7-8
CASSLAASGIAAETQYF once TRBJ2-5 TRBV7-9
CASSLGQGGDRTEAFF - TRBJ1-1 TRBV13
CASSPGTSGNNEQFF - TRBJ2-1 TRBV6-4
CASSDTVQPQHF once TRBJ1-5 TRBV2
CASSTTWTRFLVAGESQYF - TRBJ2-3 TRBV28
CASSSGAYNEQFF few TRBJ2-1 TRBV6-4
CASSVARNDGYTF - TRBJ1-2 TRBV25-1
CASSTQGVETQYF - TRBJ2-5 TRBV27
CAWRRLAETGELFF once TRBJ2-2 TRBV30
CASSLVYDEKLFF - TRBJ1-4 TRBV7-9
CASSEGADTQYF - TRBJ2-3 TRBV6-1
CASSPGTGQDTQYF - TRBJ2-3 TRBV7-3
CASSDSGGSSYNEQFF - TRBJ2-1 TRBV6-4
CASSMTSGNYEQYF few TRBJ2-7 TRBV7-2
CASSDGTGGNEQFF medium-sized TRBJ2-1 TRBV6-4
CASSQTGFLETQYF - TRBJ2-5 TRBV11-1
CASSQEPGLVYNEQFF - TRBJ2-1 TRBV4-1
CASSAGREGLGETQYF - TRBJ2-5 TRBV6-6
CASSEDSRGAGNTIYF - TRBJ1-3 TRBV2
CASSRPGTNNEQFF - TRBJ2-1 TRBV19
CASSQAQGEQETQYF - TRBJ2-5 TRBV4-2
CASSDYYLPPGNEQFF - TRBJ2-1 TRBV4-2